In this sample, the clone carrying this T cell receptor (beta chain) turned up once. As yet, its antigen is unknown. The data were obtained in a study of T cell responses to AZD1222 COVID-19 vaccine. Looking at the study overall: Second doses that came at about 4 or about 12 weeks were put together. Regarding the study as a whole: Reportedly, nearly half the spike-specific TCRs target unmutated variant regions. Samples come after the peak T cell response, not at day 14. Receipt of two AZD1222 doses was followed by a rise in Spike-specific TCR breadth and depth.

The repertoire was sequenced with immunoSEQ multiplex PCR; TCRdb's copy has only in-frame clones and lacks some. This sample carries approximately 140,000 clones, roughly 89% of them seen once, and the ten largest clones take around 5.2%. This CDR3 contains 16 residues. Germline CDR1 is SEHNR and CDR2 is FQNEAQ (reference sequence). Trimming cost V 7 bases and J 1 base, with 19 bases left between them. The receptor was isolated from an adult in good health. The rearrangement joins TRBV7-9 to TRBJ1-2, with D unclear. This specimen consisted of peripheral blood, obtained on day 0 of AZD1222 vaccination. The DNA for the CDR3 is TGTGCCAGCACCACTTCGGAGGGAATGGTTAACTATGGCTACACCTTC. As protein: CASTTSEGMVNYGYTF.